A selection of T cell receptor beta chains follows, all from one sample in a study of T cell responses to AZD1222 COVID-19 vaccine. Sequencing used immunoSEQ multiplex PCR; TCRdb keeps in-frame clones, though not all of them. The sample comprises over 150,000 clones, 90% to 95% of which are singletons, and around 0.97% rests with the top ten. The sequences come from peripheral blood, collected 28 days after the second dose of the MenACWY control vaccine. These receptors all come from an adult who received the MenACWY meningococcal vaccine as a control. CDR3s include the opening cysteine and the closing phenylalanine or tryptophan. A D gene is named only where the DNA matches it firmly. Expanded clones get a size class; other rows say once, few or many, or leave the size out.

abundance,v_gene,len,d_gene,j_gene,CDR3aa,CDR3nt
.,TRBV15,15,.,TRBJ2-7,CATSRDRHGNYEQYF,TGTGCCACCAGCAGAGATCGGCACGGAAACTACGAGCAGTACTTC
once,TRBV6-6,16,TRBD1,TRBJ2-3,CASSYQGGVRTDTQYF,TGTGCCAGCAGTTACCAAGGGGGCGTAAGAACAGATACGCAGTATTTT
.,TRBV7-9,14,.,TRBJ2-2,CASSLNRDTGELFF,TGTGCCAGCAGCTTGAACAGGGACACCGGGGAGCTGTTTTTT
.,TRBV6-5,15,.,TRBJ2-7,CASTPLPRIAYEQYF,TGTGCCAGTACCCCCCTCCCCAGGATTGCCTACGAGCAGTACTTC
.,TRBV12-3/TRBV12-4,12,.,TRBJ1-4,CASTPGPGKLFF,TGTGCCAGCACCCCGGGGCCGGGGAAACTGTTTTTT
.,TRBV24-1,15,.,TRBJ2-7,CATSDPAANSYEQYF,TGTGCCACCAGTGACCCAGCGGCAAACTCCTACGAGCAGTACTTC
.,TRBV2,15,.,TRBJ2-7,CASSGAGTVNYEQYF,TGTGCCAGCAGTGGGGCTGGGACGGTGAATTACGAGCAGTACTTC
.,TRBV10-3,15,TRBD1,TRBJ1-2,CAISDLSRGNYGYTF,TGTGCCATCAGTGACCTCAGCAGGGGGAACTATGGCTACACCTTC
.,TRBV30,15,TRBD1,TRBJ1-5,CAWSPPTGLNQPQHF,TGTGCCTGGAGTCCTCCGACAGGGTTAAATCAGCCCCAGCATTTT
.,TRBV9,15,TRBD1,TRBJ1-1,CASSVGQGSNTEAFF,TGTGCCAGCAGCGTAGGACAGGGTTCGAACACTGAAGCTTTCTTT
few,TRBV5-1,14,.,TRBJ2-2,CASSPEWNTGELFF,TGCGCCAGCAGCCCGGAGTGGAACACCGGGGAGCTGTTTTTT
once,TRBV3-1/TRBV3-2,16,TRBD1,TRBJ1-2,CASSQGAGGAYYGYTF,TGTGCCAGCAGCCAAGGTGCAGGGGGCGCTTACTATGGCTACACCTTC
.,TRBV6-5,12,.,TRBJ2-7,CASRGSVGEQYF,TGTGCCAGCAGGGGGTCTGTCGGCGAGCAGTACTTC
.,TRBV6-5,14,.,TRBJ1-1,CASSYSGRGTEAFF,TGTGCCAGCAGTTACTCAGGGAGGGGCACTGAAGCTTTCTTT
.,TRBV6-5,15,TRBD1,TRBJ1-2,CASSYSTGGYSGYTF,TGTGCCAGCAGTTACTCGACAGGGGGCTATAGTGGCTACACCTTC
.,TRBV5-1,15,TRBD1,TRBJ2-2,CASSARTGDTGELFF,TGCGCCAGCAGCGCGCGGACAGGGGACACCGGGGAGCTGTTTTTT
.,TRBV9,13,TRBD2,TRBJ2-3,CASSSTSEDTQYF,TGTGCCAGCAGCTCTACTAGCGAGGATACGCAGTATTTT
.,TRBV2,14,TRBD1,TRBJ2-1,CASSGQGSYNEQFF,TGTGCCAGCAGCGGACAGGGTTCCTACAATGAGCAGTTCTTC
.,TRBV30,15,.,TRBJ1-4,CAWSVLGSPGEKLFF,TGTGCCTGGAGTGTACTAGGGTCCCCTGGGGAAAAACTGTTTTTT
.,TRBV25-1,12,.,TRBJ1-5,CASGQGNQPQHF,TGTGCCAGCGGCCAGGGCAATCAGCCCCAGCATTTT
.,TRBV5-1,15,TRBD1,TRBJ2-5,CASSLDATGEETQYF,TGCGCCAGCAGCTTGGACGCGACAGGGGAGGAGACCCAGTACTTC
.,TRBV3-1/TRBV3-2,14,.,TRBJ2-7,CASSPQGSSYEQYF,TGTGCCAGCTCCCCACAGGGATCTTCCTACGAGCAGTACTTC
.,TRBV5-4,13,.,TRBJ2-7,CASSLDSGYEQYF,TGTGCCAGCAGCTTGGACAGCGGTTACGAGCAGTACTTC